Below are 18 T cell receptor beta chains sequenced from a single sample in a study of blood T cell repertoires in COVID-19. Measured with immunoSEQ multiplex PCR; TCRdb has only the in-frame clones, and not every one. The sample lists 200,000 to 250,000 clones, 80% to 90% occurring once. Sequencing input: PBMCs or T cells enriched from blood (not recorded which). The receptors were sampled from a man aged 25 to 40 who had recovered from COVID-19.

The genes are TRBV7-9 and TRBJ2-7; D gene uncertain. This CDR3 is built from 11 residues. CDR1 is SEHNR and CDR2 is FQNEAQ in the germline V gene (reference sequence). V was shortened by 5 bases and J by 7 bases, with 9 bases between the two germline ends. The CDR3, as DNA: TGTGCCAGCAGCACCGACAAGGAGCAGTACTTC. Protein sequence: CASSTDKEQYF.

The rearrangement links TRBV7-2 to TRBJ1-6; D may be TRBD1 (5 bases). The CDR3 length is 14 residues. Trimming removed 1 base at V and 9 bases at J, with 10 bases between. Germline V CDR1 and CDR2: SGHTA, FQGNSA. CDR3 nucleotide sequence: TGTGCCAGCAGCTTAGACGGGGGTATTTCACCCCTCCACTTT. This sequence encodes CASSLDGGISPLHF.

The CDR3: CATAGAGEYNEQFF. CDR3 in DNA: TGTGCCACCGCCGGGGCAGGGGAATACAATGAGCAGTTCTTC. This rearrangement joins TRBV24-1 to TRBJ2-1; TRBD1 might be the D (6 bases). Germline assignment: CDR1 KGHDR and CDR2 SFDVKD. The CDR3 is 14 amino acids. V was pared by 9 bases and J by 4 bases, with 15 bases between.

The gene calls are TRBV20-1 and TRBJ2-1; the D is unclear. Per the germline V gene, CDR1 is DFQATT and CDR2 is SNEGSKA (reference sequence). The CDR3 contains 15 residues. V dropped 3 bases and J dropped 2 bases, with 14 bases sitting between them. DNA of the CDR3: TGCAGTGCTAGTTCCTCCCCTCAGACCTACAATGAGCAGTTCTTC. Residues: CSASSSPQTYNEQFF.

The gene calls are TRBV2 and TRBJ1-5; D remains ambiguous. Germline V CDR1 and CDR2: SNHLY, FYNNEI. The CDR3 consists of 15 residues. Trimming removed 2 bases at V and 5 bases at J, with 13 bases between. CDR3 nucleotide sequence: TGTGCCAGCAGTGAATCGGCGGCAGACTATCAGCCCCAGCATTTT. Translated: CASSESAADYQPQHF.

The chain couples TRBV5-4 to TRBJ2-7; no definite D call. There are 12 residues in the CDR3. The V end lost 3 bases, the J end lost 3 bases, and 7 bases lay between the germline ends. Germline-derived CDR1 and CDR2 are SGHNT and YYREEE (reference sequence). CDR3 DNA sequence: TGTGCCAGCAGCTCAGACAACTACGAGCAGTACTTC. Translation gives CASSSDNYEQYF.

V gene TRBV5-1 combines with J gene TRBJ2-3, with D possibly being TRBD2 (7 bases). CDR1 is SGHRS and CDR2 is YFSETQ in the germline V gene. V was pared by 4 bases and J by 0 bases, with 12 bases between. The CDR3 length is 15 residues. The CDR3 DNA is TGCGCCAGCAGCCCGGGGGGCGGTAGCACAGATACGCAGTATTTT. This sequence encodes CASSPGGGSTDTQYF. The full variable domain, its missing parts supplied by reference TRBV5-1 and TRBJ2-3, is KAGVTQTPRYLIKTRGQQVTLSCSPISGHRSVSWYQQTPGQGLQFLFEYFSETQRNKGNFPGRFSGRQFSNSRSEMNVSTLELGDSALYLCASSPGGGSTDTQYFGPGTRLTVL.

This clone was seen just once. The J gene is TRBJ1-2, the V gene TRBV6-1; the D is unclear. Trimming removed 1 base at V and 2 bases at J, with 14 bases between. The CDR3 contains 16 residues. Germline loops: CDR1 MNHNS, CDR2 SASEGT. The CDR3, as DNA: TGTGCCAGCAGTGAAGTTAGGGAGACGGCGAACTATGGCTACACCTTC. Residues: CASSEVRETANYGYTF.

This rearrangement joins TRBV7-9 to TRBJ1-1; perhaps TRBD1 as D (5 bases). V dropped 3 bases and J dropped 5 bases, with 13 bases sitting between them. This CDR3 contains 14 residues. Germline V gene lookup returns CDR1 SEHNR and CDR2 FQNEAQ (reference sequence). This CDR3 reads CASSFEGVRTEAFF. The CDR3 coding sequence is TGTGCCAGCAGCTTCGAAGGGGTACGTACTGAAGCTTTCTTT.

This sequence joins TRBV12-3 or TRBV12-4 and TRBJ1-2; perhaps TRBD1 as D (5 bases). The length of the CDR3 is 13 residues. The V gene lost 6 bases and the J gene lost 2 bases, with 10 bases spanning the gap. As DNA, the CDR3 is TGTGCCAGCAGCACAGACAGAAACTATGGCTACACCTTC. This sequence encodes CASSTDRNYGYTF.

The J gene is TRBJ2-3, the V gene TRBV13; 14 bases align to TRBD2. The CDR3 length is 20 residues. Germline trimming cut 4 bases from V and 0 bases from J; bases unmatched to any gene: 12. Germline CDR1 reads PRHDT; CDR2 reads FYEKMQ (reference sequence). CDR3 DNA sequence: TGTGCCAGCAGCTCAACGGTCGGGACTAGCGGGGGAGGTAGCACAGATACGCAGTATTTT. Its protein product is CASSSTVGTSGGGSTDTQYF.

This chain connects TRBV7-6 to TRBJ2-1, with a tentative D call TRBD2 (5 bases). The CDR3 is 17 amino acids. Germline lookup yields CDR1 SGHVS and CDR2 FNYEAQ. The germline V and J ends were trimmed by 2 bases and 0 bases, with 14 bases remaining between them. The CDR3 sequence is CASSLYGDRSSYNEQFF. CDR3 DNA sequence: TGTGCCAGCAGCTTATACGGGGATAGGAGCTCCTACAATGAGCAGTTCTTC.

The gene calls are TRBV5-4 and TRBJ2-7; D may be TRBD1 (6 bases). This CDR3 is built from 13 residues. Trimming removed 7 bases from V and 6 bases from J, with 17 bases in between. Germline assignment: CDR1 SGHNT and CDR2 YYREEE (reference sequence). The CDR3 nucleotides are TGTGCCAGCTCGGGGCAGGGGACGGGCGAGCAGTACTTC. Translation gives CASSGQGTGEQYF.

The chain is built from TRBV20-1 and TRBJ1-1; D unresolved. The CDR3 length is 11 residues. The V gene lost 6 bases and the J gene lost 4 bases, with 9 bases spanning the gap. Germline-derived CDR1 and CDR2 are DFQATT and SNEGSKA (reference sequence). The CDR3 DNA sequence: TGCAGTGCGAAGGGAGTCACTGAAGCTTTCTTT. Translating gives CSAKGVTEAFF.

The genes are TRBV9 and TRBJ2-1; 10 bases agree with TRBD2. The CDR3 is made up of 16 amino acids. V lost 0 bases and J lost 5; bases outside the gene matches: 5. Germline lookup yields CDR1 SGDLS and CDR2 YYNGEE. In nucleotides, the CDR3 is TGTGCCAGCAGCGTAGACTGGCTAGCGGGAGACAATGAGCAGTTCTTC. The encoded protein is CASSVDWLAGDNEQFF. Full variable domain (outside the CDR3, taken from reference TRBV9 and TRBJ2-1): DSGVTQTPKHLITATGQRVTLRCSPRSGDLSVYWYQQSLDQGLQFLIQYYNGEERAKGNILERFSAQQFPDLHSELNLSSLELGDSALYFCASSVDWLAGDNEQFFGPGTRLTVL.

V and J are TRBV7-9 and TRBJ1-3, with unresolved D. This CDR3 has 14 amino acids. CDR1 and CDR2 (germline): SEHNR, FQNEAQ (reference sequence). Trimming took off 5 bases at V and 0 bases at J, with 8 bases between the two ends. The CDR3 sequence is CASSAESSGNTIYF. CDR3 DNA: TGTGCCAGCAGCGCCGAGTCCTCTGGAAACACCATATATTTT.

This chain connects TRBV29-1 to TRBJ2-3, with D unclear. This CDR3 is built from 13 residues. V lost 7 bases, J lost 2 bases, and 13 bases lay in between. CDR1 is SQVTM, CDR2 ANQGSEA, per germline. The CDR3 here is CSAPHLNTDTQYF. As DNA, the CDR3 is TGCAGCGCCCCACATTTAAACACAGATACGCAGTATTTT.

The gene calls are TRBV29-1 and TRBJ2-5, with TRBD2 identical over 8 bases. The CDR3 totals 13 residues. Per germline, CDR1 SQVTM and CDR2 ANQGSEA. The ends lost 6 bases at V and 4 bases at J; junction bases unmatched: 7. For the CDR3, the DNA is TGCAGCGTCAGCGGGAGTTGGGGAGAGACCCAGTACTTC. It specifies CSVSGSWGETQYF.